This T cell receptor beta chain originates from a study of blood T cell dynamics during melanoma immunotherapy. This sample's time point: pre-treatment baseline. Response was assessed by RECIST 1.1 at 12 weeks, except a couple of rapid progressors. This clone was counted once. There are 16 residues in the CDR3. Germline lookup yields CDR1 MDHEN and CDR2 SYDVKM. J gave up 9 bases and V 4 bases, and 14 bases lay outside the gene matches. Each sorted CD8+ T cell subset had its entire DNA loaded. Only in-frame clones appear in the TCRdb table, and some are missing; sequencing was by immunoSEQ multiplex PCR. The profile covers roughly 13,000 clones, with 92% appearing a single time and approximately 0.18% taken by the ten largest.

J is TRBJ2-1 and V is TRBV28; 8 nucleotides align to TRBD2. The TCR was taken from a human donor with melanoma. Material: effector memory CD8+ T cells from blood, obtained from a patient treated with checkpoint blockade. The CDR3 loop reads CASSSPSGLGRPEQFF. CDR3 nucleotide sequence: TGTGCCAGCAGTTCCCCGTCGGGACTAGGTAGACCTGAGCAGTTCTTC.